Below are 11 T cell receptor beta chains sequenced from a single sample in a study of blood T cell repertoires in COVID-19 (dated by TCRdb to about 2020). The receptor library was made with the immunoSEQ multiplex PCR assay. TCRdb re-hosts the immuneACCESS table, in-frame sequences only. Its copies lack some clones; in the studies checked, an unresolved V gene accounts for under half of them, and the cause for the rest is not known. For this sample there are approximately 70,000 clones; roughly 80% appear just once. In total, the top ten clones hold just over 4.5% of the sample. The sequencing sample was made of peripheral blood. These receptors all come from a woman in her fifties or sixties with acute or convalescent COVID-19.

This clone has just one count. J is TRBJ1-1 and V is TRBV27; 7 nucleotides agree with TRBD1. The V segment lost 6 bases and the J segment 3 bases; nucleotides outside the gene matches: 7. Germline loops: CDR1 MNHEY, CDR2 SMNVEV (reference sequence). CDR3 length equals 14 residues. CDR3 sequence: CASRITGEDTEAFF. Written as DNA, the CDR3 is TGTGCCAGCAGAATTACAGGGGAGGACACTGAAGCTTTCTTT.

V and J are TRBV12-3 or TRBV12-4 and TRBJ1-6, with TRBD1 matching over 9 bases. The CDR3 is 13 residues long. V was clipped by 5 bases and J by 11 bases; unmatched bases: 4. CDR3 sequence (DNA): TGTGCCAGCAGTAGTTACAGGGGGCCACCCCTCCACTTT. It translates to CASSSYRGPPLHF.

The chain links TRBV12-3 or TRBV12-4 to TRBJ1-2; the D gene is possibly TRBD1 (6 bases). Trimming took 2 bases from V and 13 from J, leaving 14 bases between them. The CDR3 spans 12 residues. The CDR3 DNA reads as TGTGCCAGCAGTTTATCACAGGGTAGGGGCACCTTC. The encoded protein is CASSLSQGRGTF.

The chain carries TRBV29-1 and TRBJ2-7; D unresolved. Germline-derived CDR1 and CDR2 are SQVTM and ANQGSEA. The CDR3 covers 13 residues. The V and J ends lost 7 bases and 5 bases respectively, with 18 bases between them. CDR3 amino acids: CSAAPALGNEQYF. The CDR3 DNA reads as TGCAGCGCCGCACCCGCTCTAGGAAACGAGCAGTACTTC.

This clone showed up just once. The V and J genes are TRBV7-8 and TRBJ1-5, with 10 nucleotides matching TRBD1. Germline CDR1 and CDR2: SGHVS and FQNEAQ. The CDR3 spans 16 residues. V lost 1 base and J lost 2; bases outside the gene matches: 2. This CDR3 is CASSLVGTGGNQPQHF. CDR3 DNA sequence: TGTGCCAGCAGCTTAGTAGGGACAGGGGGCAATCAGCCCCAGCATTTT.

The chain uses TRBV12-5 and TRBJ1-1; D not certain. Trimming took off 0 bases at V and 1 base at J, with 6 bases between the two ends. The CDR3 sequence is 14 residues long. Germline V CDR1 and CDR2: LGHNT, FRNRAP. CDR3 residues: CASGLVIENTEAFF. The CDR3 region has the DNA TGTGCTAGTGGTTTGGTAATAGAGAACACTGAAGCTTTCTTT.

This chain connects TRBV6-1 to TRBJ2-3, with a possible D match to TRBD2 (6 bases). Deletions cut 0 bases from V and 2 bases from J, with 15 bases between. The CDR3 spans 17 residues. CDR1 MNHNS and CDR2 SASEGT come from the germline V gene. Here the CDR3 reads CASSEARRAHLTDTQYF. The DNA for the CDR3 is TGTGCCAGCAGTGAAGCGAGGAGGGCCCACCTCACAGATACGCAGTATTTT.

This sequence joins TRBV29-1 and TRBJ2-1; possible D gene TRBD2, 7 bases. Germline V lookup: CDR1 SQVTM, CDR2 ANQGSEA. The CDR3 loop spans 14 amino acids. Trimming shortened V by 3 bases and J by 10 bases, and 19 bases separated the two germline ends. The CDR3 spells CSVDWGGASREQFF. CDR3 DNA: TGCAGCGTTGACTGGGGGGGGGCCTCCAGGGAGCAGTTCTTC.

The chain is built from TRBV5-1 and TRBJ1-5; TRBD1 aligns across 9 bases. The trim removed 4 bases at V and 3 bases at J, leaving 5 bases unmatched. Germline CDR1 and CDR2: SGHRS and YFSETQ. The CDR3 spans 15 residues. Here the CDR3 DNA reads TGCGCCAGCAGCATGGGACAGGGTTACAATCAGCCCCAGCATTTT. Its translation: CASSMGQGYNQPQHF.

The rearrangement joins TRBV18 to TRBJ1-2, with 10 bases matching TRBD1. Per the germline V gene, CDR1 is KGHSH and CDR2 is LQKENI. The CDR3 is 15 residues long. V dropped 3 bases and J dropped 6; count of bases not matched to a gene: 7. The CDR3 loop is CASSPGQGDYNGYTF. Written as DNA, the CDR3 is TGTGCCAGCTCACCTGGACAGGGGGACTATAATGGCTACACCTTC.

The chain combines TRBV5-1 with TRBJ2-7, with D unclear. The CDR3 sequence is 14 residues long. Germline CDR1 reads SGHRS; CDR2 reads YFSETQ. V gave up 6 bases and J gave up 0 bases, with 13 bases separating them. CDR3 sequence: CASTSMANSYEQYF. CDR3 nucleotide sequence: TGCGCCAGCACCTCCATGGCAAACTCCTACGAGCAGTACTTC.